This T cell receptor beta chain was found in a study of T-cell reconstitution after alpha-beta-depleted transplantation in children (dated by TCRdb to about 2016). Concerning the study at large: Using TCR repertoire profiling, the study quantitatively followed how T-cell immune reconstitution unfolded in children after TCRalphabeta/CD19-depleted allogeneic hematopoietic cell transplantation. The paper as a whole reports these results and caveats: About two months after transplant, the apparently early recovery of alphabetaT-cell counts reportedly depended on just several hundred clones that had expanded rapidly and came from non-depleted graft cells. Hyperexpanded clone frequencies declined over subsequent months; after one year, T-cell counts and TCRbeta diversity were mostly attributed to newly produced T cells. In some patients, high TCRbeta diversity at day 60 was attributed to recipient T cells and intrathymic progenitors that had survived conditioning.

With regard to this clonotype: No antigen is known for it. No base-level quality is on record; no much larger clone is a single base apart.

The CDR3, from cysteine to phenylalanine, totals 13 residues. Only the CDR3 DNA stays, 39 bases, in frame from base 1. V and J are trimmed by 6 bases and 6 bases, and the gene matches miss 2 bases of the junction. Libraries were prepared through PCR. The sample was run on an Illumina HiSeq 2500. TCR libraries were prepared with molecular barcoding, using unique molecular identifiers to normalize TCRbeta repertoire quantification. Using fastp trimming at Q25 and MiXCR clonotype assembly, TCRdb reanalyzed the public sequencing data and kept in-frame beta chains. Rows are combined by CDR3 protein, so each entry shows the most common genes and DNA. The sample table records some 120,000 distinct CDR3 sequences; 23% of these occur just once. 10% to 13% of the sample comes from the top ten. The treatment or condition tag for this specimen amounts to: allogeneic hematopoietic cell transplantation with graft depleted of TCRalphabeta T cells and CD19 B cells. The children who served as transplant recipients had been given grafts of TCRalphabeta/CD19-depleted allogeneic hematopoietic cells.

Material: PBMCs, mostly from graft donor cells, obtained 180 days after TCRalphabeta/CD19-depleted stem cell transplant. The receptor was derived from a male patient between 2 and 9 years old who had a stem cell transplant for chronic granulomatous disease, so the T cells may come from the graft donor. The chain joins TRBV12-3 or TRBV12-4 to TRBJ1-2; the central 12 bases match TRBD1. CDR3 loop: CASRGQGANGYTF. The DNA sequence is TGTGCCAGCAGGGGACAGGGGGCGAATGGCTACACCTTC.